These 16 T cell receptor beta chains were sequenced from one sample in a study of blood T cells in healthy people across ages. Using a J-beta primer mix together with a sample-barcoded 5' primer, a second PCR was run for about 6 to 12 cycles. TCRdb called the 5' RACE reads again in MiXCR, with one record for every CDR3 protein. The sample shows around 970,000 distinct CDR3 sequences, roughly 51% of them seen only once. Sequencing used blood. The receptors originated from a woman aged 60-75 years in good health.

Only a few counts were recorded for this clonotype. This chain uses TRBV13 with TRBJ1-2, with TRBD1 as a possible D gene (5 bases). Deletions cut 5 bases from V and 3 bases from J, with 13 bases between. CDR1 is PRHDT and CDR2 is FYEKMQ in the germline V gene (reference sequence). The CDR3 totals 14 residues. CDR3 sequence: CASSPGGRDYGYTF. Written as DNA, the CDR3 is TGTGCCAGCAGCCCCGGGGGTCGGGACTATGGCTACACCTTC.

This chain connects TRBV7-2 to TRBJ2-6, with D tentatively TRBD2 (6 bases). This CDR3 has 19 residues. Germline CDR1 is SGHTA and CDR2 is FQGNSA. The V end lost 1 base, the J end lost 4 bases, and 20 bases lay between the germline ends. The CDR3 loop is CASSLGRVRALAGANVLTF. CDR3 in DNA: TGTGCCAGCAGCTTAGGGCGGGTGCGGGCCCTAGCGGGGGCCAACGTCCTGACTTTC.

This chain uses TRBV7-2 with TRBJ2-2; D possibly corresponds to TRBD1 (5 bases). This CDR3 spans 15 amino acids. The V end lost 5 bases, the J end lost 1 base, and 11 bases lay between the germline ends. From germline, CDR1 is SGHTA and CDR2 FQGNSA. The CDR3 sequence is CASSRQGVNTGELFF. DNA of the CDR3: TGTGCCAGCAGCCGGCAAGGGGTGAACACCGGGGAGCTGTTTTTT.

The chain uses TRBV6-1 and TRBJ1-5; no reliable D call. The V end was cut by 1 base, the J end by 1 base, with 8 bases between. This CDR3 contains 15 residues. The germline CDR1 and CDR2 sequences are MNHNS and SASEGT. The DNA for the CDR3 is TGTGCCAGCAGTGAAGAGGTTTTGAGCAATCAGCCCCAGCATTTT. Residues: CASSEEVLSNQPQHF.

In its sample, this clonotype was seen many times. The genes are TRBV20-1 and TRBJ2-7, with no clear D. The CDR3 runs to 14 residues. V dropped 3 bases and J dropped 3 bases, with 15 bases sitting between them. From germline, CDR1 is DFQATT and CDR2 SNEGSKA (reference sequence). CDR3 region: CSASGPLIIYEQYF. The CDR3 DNA reads as TGCAGTGCTAGTGGTCCACTAATCATCTACGAGCAGTACTTC.

The chain employs TRBV27 and TRBJ2-7; perhaps TRBD2 as D (6 bases). The germline CDR1 and CDR2 sequences are MNHEY and SMNVEV (reference sequence). V was clipped by 7 bases and J by 3 bases, with 19 bases between them. The CDR3 covers 15 residues. CDR3 sequence: CASKSLAGLRYEQYF. The CDR3 bases are TGTGCCAGCAAGAGTCTCGCGGGGTTACGCTACGAGCAGTACTTC.

This chain links TRBV28 with TRBJ2-7, with D uncertain. V was shortened by 7 bases and J by 2 bases, with 12 bases between the two germline ends. The CDR3 runs 13 residues. Germline V gene sequence: CDR1 MDHEN, CDR2 SYDVKM. CDR3 sequence (DNA): TGTGCCAGCAAATCGGCCAGAGCCTACGAGCAGTACTTC. It codes for CASKSARAYEQYF.

The table lists this clonotype with a few counts. CDR3 in amino acids: CASSLSQVEYEQYF. The CDR3 DNA is TGTGCCAGCTCACTTTCCCAAGTGGAGTACGAGCAGTACTTC. The J gene is TRBJ2-7, the V gene TRBV18; D remains unclear. Per germline, CDR1 KGHSH and CDR2 LQKENI. Trimming took off 4 bases at V and 4 bases at J, with 14 bases between the two ends. This CDR3 spans 14 amino acids. Supplemented by reference TRBV18 and TRBJ2-7, the full variable domain reads NAGVMQNPRHLVRRRGQEARLRCSPMKGHSHVYWYRQLPEEGLKFMVYLQKENIIDESGMPKERFSAEFPKEGPSILRIQQVVRGDSAAYFCASSLSQVEYEQYFGPGTRLTVT.

The V call is TRBV20-1, the J call TRBJ1-5; a weak D match, TRBD1 (5 bases). The V and J ends lost 0 bases and 2 bases respectively, with 11 bases between them. Per the germline V gene, CDR1 is DFQATT and CDR2 is SNEGSKA (reference sequence). The CDR3 runs 15 residues. The CDR3 DNA reads as TGCAGTGCTAGAGAATGGGGGACTGGCAATCAGCCCCAGCATTTT. This sequence encodes CSAREWGTGNQPQHF.

Comment on this clonotype: A much larger clone lies one base from this, so it may be a read error. The chain has TRBV10-2 and TRBJ1-2, with unresolved D. The CDR3 covers 13 residues. V lost 7 bases to trimming and J lost 6 bases, with 15 bases between them. From germline, CDR1 is WSHSY and CDR2 SAAADI. The CDR3 is CASTARRNHGYTF. The CDR3, as DNA: TGCGCCAGCACTGCCAGGAGAAACCATGGCTACACCTTC.

This clonotype was recorded once. The rearrangement links TRBV29-1 to TRBJ2-3; 8 nucleotides match TRBD1. J was trimmed by 6 bases and V by 8 bases; bases with no gene match: 10. The CDR3 is 13 residues long. Germline V gives CDR1 SQVTM, CDR2 ANQGSEA. This CDR3 reads CSSTGRGPDTQYF. The DNA of the CDR3 is TGCAGCTCCACAGGCAGGGGGCCGGATACGCAGTATTTT.

The chain joins TRBV3-1 to TRBJ2-5; 7 bases are shared with TRBD1. V lost 7 bases, J lost 4 bases, and 6 bases stayed unmatched. Looked up from germline, CDR1 is LGHDT and CDR2 is YNNKEL (reference sequence). This CDR3 has 13 residues. The CDR3 nucleotides are TGTGCCAGCAAAACCAGGGGGACAGAGACCCAGTACTTC. Its translation: CASKTRGTETQYF.

This clonotype was observed a handful of times. The J gene is TRBJ1-5, the V gene TRBV29-1, with TRBD1 identical over 7 bases. The CDR3 runs to 14 residues. The germline V gene encodes CDR1 SQVTM and CDR2 ANQGSEA. V was pared by 4 bases and J by 5 bases, with 8 bases of the junction left unmatched. In DNA, the CDR3 is TGCAGCGTTGGGGACAGTCGATGGGATCAGCCCCAGCATTTT. Translated: CSVGDSRWDQPQHF.

This clonotype was counted between two and nine times. This chain joins TRBV4-1 and TRBJ2-7; 7 nucleotides align to TRBD1. This CDR3 region has 16 residues. Trimming took 0 bases from V and 3 from J; bases not matched to a gene: 8. Germline lookup yields CDR1 MGHRA and CDR2 YSYEKL. In nucleotides, the CDR3 is TGCGCCAGCAGCCAAGATGAGGGGACAGACCTCTACGAGCAGTACTTC. It yields the protein CASSQDEGTDLYEQYF.

This clonotype showed up just a few times. This chain joins TRBV20-1 and TRBJ2-5, with 8 bases aligning to TRBD1. The J call may be wrong; the DNA end is better matched by TRBJ2-7. CDR1 and CDR2 from the germline V gene are DFQATT and SNEGSKA (reference sequence). The CDR3 sequence is 12 residues long. The CDR3, as DNA: TGCAGTGCTAGAGCACAGGGGGGCGAGCAGTACTTC. This encodes CSARAQGGEQYF.

This chain joins TRBV5-1 and TRBJ2-1; the D is unclear. The J call may not be correct, given that the DNA end is closer to TRBJ2-7. CDR1 is SGHRS, CDR2 YFSETQ, per germline. This CDR3 is 12 amino acids long. CDR3: CASRQNYNEQYF. For the CDR3, the DNA is TGCGCCAGCAGACAGAACTACAATGAGCAGTACTTC.